This T cell receptor (beta chain) was captured by sequencing in a study of OX40 agonist ivuxolimab in advanced cancers. General study points: Some of the lowest clonal expansion was seen in partial responders at 0.1-3.0 mg/kg. CD4+ and CD8+ blood T cells expanded clonally by week 6 at 0.1 to 3.0 mg/kg. Averaging showed that CD8+ T cells had more expanded clones than CD4+ did.

Blood draws occurred at baseline, cycle 4 day 1, and cycle 7 day 1. This CDR3 spans 13 amino acids. Germline V gene data show CDR1 as MNHNY and CDR2 as SVGAGI (reference sequence). The ends were cut back, 7 bases at V and 8 bases at J, with 17 bases in the middle. The table came from immunoSEQ multiplex PCR; TCRdb's copy has only in-frame clones and leaves some out. The sample lists over 80,000 clones, 80% to 90% seen once, with around 0.82% in the top ten. As to this clone: Its matching antigen is unknown.

The sequencing here drew on CD4+ or CD8+ T cells sorted from blood, taken in a trial of the OX40 agonist ivuxolimab. The TCR originated in an adult with an advanced solid tumor such as melanoma, head and neck, liver or kidney cancer. This rearrangement joins TRBV6-6 to TRBJ1-2, with TRBD1 as a possible D gene (5 bases). The CDR3 nucleotides are TGTGCCAGCACCCGGGACCTCCTTATCGGCTACACCTTC. Encoded protein: CASTRDLLIGYTF.